The 26 T cell receptor beta chains below were found in one sample sequenced in a study of Ad26.COV2.S vaccination and SARS-CoV-2 variants. Profiled with immunoSEQ multiplex PCR; TCRdb holds only in-frame clones, not every one. This sample has fewer than 100,000 clones, with approximately 81% found just once. Sequenced here: peripheral blood, sampled after recovery from COVID-19. The receptors derive from a human donor who had recovered from COVID-19.

This rearrangement joins TRBV3-1 (or the pseudogene TRBV3-2) to TRBJ2-3; 15 bases are shared with TRBD2. V dropped 3 bases and J dropped 3; count of bases not matched to a gene: 7. Germline CDR1 reads LGHDT; CDR2 reads YNNKEL (reference sequence). The CDR3 contains 18 residues. CDR3 DNA: TGTGCCAGCAGCCAGTCCCCGGGACTAGCGGGAGGAACAGATACGCAGTATTTT. Its protein is CASSQSPGLAGGTDTQYF.

This clone was detected once. This chain links TRBV19 with TRBJ1-1; 8 bases line up with TRBD1. The germline CDR1 and CDR2 sequences are LNHDA and SQIVND (reference sequence). The CDR3 loop spans 13 amino acids. With 9 bases clipped from V and 1 base from J, the junction kept 4 bases outside the gene matches. The chain's CDR3 is CASFRGPNTEAFF. In DNA form, the CDR3 reads TGTGCCAGCTTCAGGGGGCCGAACACTGAAGCTTTCTTT.

The chain employs TRBV7-8 and TRBJ2-7, with TRBD2 matching 8 bases. The CDR3 has 15 amino acids. V trimming: 5 bases; J trimming: 4 bases; junction bases outside the gene matches: 10. Per the germline V gene, CDR1 is SGHVS and CDR2 is FQNEAQ. CDR3 nucleotide sequence: TGTGCCAGCAGCGTAGGACTAGCAATTATTTACGAGCAGTACTTC. Translated: CASSVGLAIIYEQYF.

The V call is TRBV5-4, the J call TRBJ2-7, with 12 bases aligning to TRBD2. CDR1 and CDR2 (germline): SGHNT, YYREEE (reference sequence). With 0 bases clipped from V and 5 bases from J, the junction kept 12 bases outside the gene matches. The CDR3 sequence is 18 residues long. For the CDR3, the DNA is TGTGCCAGCAGCTTGGGGCGTCTAGCGGGAGGGTCACCCGACGAGCAGTACTTC. It is translated as CASSLGRLAGGSPDEQYF.

The chain couples TRBV7-9 to TRBJ2-7; TRBD2 might be the D (5 bases). Trimming removed 5 bases from V and 2 bases from J, with 16 bases in between. This CDR3 contains 15 residues. Germline CDR1 is SEHNR and CDR2 is FQNEAQ (reference sequence). The CDR3 bases are TGTGCCAGCAGCAAGAGGGAATTAGGAGCCTACGAGCAGTACTTC. Translated, it gives CASSKRELGAYEQYF.

V gene TRBV3-1 (or the pseudogene TRBV3-2) combines with J gene TRBJ2-5; TRBD2 matches 13 bases. The CDR3 is made up of 18 amino acids. V dropped 3 bases and J dropped 5; count of bases not matched to a gene: 12. Germline V gives CDR1 LGHDT, CDR2 YNNKEL (reference sequence). Here the CDR3 DNA reads TGTGCCAGCAGCCACCGACAGCCCGGACTAGCGGGAGCCGAGACCCAGTACTTC. Translating it yields CASSHRQPGLAGAETQYF.

The chain combines TRBV11-2 with TRBJ2-1; 8 positions agree with TRBD2. Germline V gives CDR1 SGHAT, CDR2 FQNNGV. The CDR3 spans 14 residues. V trimming: 5 bases; J trimming: 7 bases; junction bases outside the gene matches: 7. Here the CDR3 reads CASSPGRAGNEQFF. The CDR3 region has the DNA TGTGCCAGCAGCCCCGGGAGGGCCGGTAATGAGCAGTTCTTC.

The rearrangement links TRBV13 to TRBJ2-7; 8 nucleotides line up with TRBD2. V trimming: 2 bases; J trimming: 0 bases; junction bases outside the gene matches: 9. The germline CDR1 and CDR2 sequences are PRHDT and FYEKMQ (reference sequence). This CDR3 contains 17 residues. The CDR3 protein is CASSLWSLAGSSYEQYF. The CDR3 DNA sequence: TGTGCCAGCAGCTTATGGTCCTTAGCGGGAAGCTCCTACGAGCAGTACTTC.

In its sample, this clone was seen once. V gene TRBV4-1 combines with J gene TRBJ1-1; 8 nucleotides match TRBD1. Germline assignment: CDR1 MGHRA and CDR2 YSYEKL. The CDR3 has 13 residues. Trimming cost V 4 bases and J 4 bases; bases outside gene matches: 2. The CDR3 protein is CASSLDRGTEAFF. The CDR3 coding sequence is TGCGCCAGCAGCCTCGACAGGGGCACTGAAGCTTTCTTT.

The chain recombines TRBV6-2 or TRBV6-3 with TRBJ2-4; the D is unclear. Germline V lookup: CDR1 MNHEY, CDR2 SVGEGT. V was pared by 5 bases and J by 0 bases, with 14 bases between. CDR3 length: 16 residues. CDR3 in DNA: TGTGCCAGCAGTCCACATGGGTTGCTAGCCAAAAACATTCAGTACTTC. Its protein product is CASSPHGLLAKNIQYF.

This chain connects TRBV6-5 to TRBJ1-4; perhaps TRBD1 as D (5 bases). The CDR3 consists of 12 residues. Germline V gene data show CDR1 as MNHEY and CDR2 as SVGAGI. The V end lost 6 bases, the J end lost 8 bases, and 10 bases lay between the germline ends. This chain's CDR3 is CASRGPGEKLFF. The CDR3 DNA is TGTGCCAGCAGGGGACCTGGGGAAAAACTGTTTTTT.

This chain uses TRBV15 with TRBJ1-1; D is undetermined. This CDR3 contains 14 residues. Trimming took 1 base from V and 8 from J, leaving 14 bases between them. Looked up from germline, CDR1 is LNHNV and CDR2 is YYDKDF (reference sequence). The CDR3 bases are TGTGCCACCAGCAGAGGTCGTGGCATCAGGGAAGCTTTCTTT. Protein sequence: CATSRGRGIREAFF.

V gene TRBV18 combines with J gene TRBJ2-7; D remains ambiguous. The germline gives CDR1 KGHSH, CDR2 LQKENI. V dropped 2 bases and J dropped 4 bases, with 18 bases sitting between them. The CDR3 runs 16 residues. CDR3 region: CASSPYTHDQLYEQYF. For the CDR3, the DNA is TGTGCCAGCTCACCATACACGCACGACCAGCTTTACGAGCAGTACTTC.

On this clone itself: The junction shows a germline mismatch at one end, possibly a read error. The J gene is TRBJ2-7, the V gene TRBV7-2; D is perhaps TRBD2 (5 bases). Germline assignment: CDR1 SGHTA and CDR2 FQGNSA. The CDR3 sequence is 9 residues long. CDR3 in amino acids: CASSLALDF. DNA of the CDR3: TGTGCCAGCAGCTTAGCACTAGACTTC.

CDR3 in amino acids: CASSGGGHSTDTQYF. In DNA, the CDR3 is TGCGCCAGCAGCGGGGGTGGTCATAGCACAGATACGCAGTATTTT. The chain carries TRBV5-1 and TRBJ2-3; either TRBD1 or TRBD2 may fit D (5 bases each). The CDR3 extends over 15 amino acids. Trimming took 4 bases from V and 0 from J, leaving 12 bases between them. CDR1 and CDR2 (germline): SGHRS, YFSETQ.

This chain links TRBV19 with TRBJ1-5, with a weak D call TRBD1 (6 bases). Trimming left V 7 bases short and J 3 bases short, with 16 bases between. This CDR3 region has 15 residues. Germline V CDR1 and CDR2: LNHDA, SQIVND (reference sequence). Here the CDR3 DNA reads TGTGCCAGTAATAACCGGGACATACACAATCAGCCCCAGCATTTT. Its protein is CASNNRDIHNQPQHF. Complete variable domain (other parts from reference TRBV19 and TRBJ1-5): DGGITQSPKYLFRKEGQNVTLSCEQNLNHDAMYWYRQDPGQGLRLIYYSQIVNDFQKGDIAEGYSVSREKKESFPLTVTSAQKNPTAFYLCASNNRDIHNQPQHFGDGTRLSIL.

The chain carries TRBV27 and TRBJ1-4; D may be TRBD1 (5 bases). Trimming pared 7 bases from V and 3 bases from J, leaving 15 bases between. From germline, CDR1 is MNHEY and CDR2 SMNVEV (reference sequence). There are 15 residues in the CDR3. CDR3 protein: CASTRKWGANEKLFF. The CDR3, as DNA: TGTGCCAGCACTCGAAAGTGGGGGGCTAATGAAAAACTGTTTTTT.

This clone was observed a few times. This chain connects TRBV15 to TRBJ1-5, with D uncertain. The length of the CDR3 is 14 residues. The V gene lost 8 bases and the J gene lost 7 bases, with 18 bases spanning the gap. The germline gives CDR1 LNHNV, CDR2 YYDKDF (reference sequence). This CDR3 reads CATAQRHAGQPQHF. The CDR3 DNA is TGTGCCACCGCCCAACGGCATGCAGGCCAGCCCCAGCATTTT.

The chain couples TRBV28 to TRBJ2-7, with unresolved D. The CDR3 covers 12 residues. V lost 1 base to trimming and J lost 6 bases, with 7 bases between them. Germline V gene data show CDR1 as MDHEN and CDR2 as SYDVKM. The CDR3 DNA reads as TGTGCCAGCAGTTTATTTCCGTCCGAGCAGTACTTC. This codes for CASSLFPSEQYF.

This clone occurred many times. The V and J genes are TRBV5-4 and TRBJ2-6; D is unresolved. Trimming took off 4 bases at V and 0 bases at J, with 8 bases between the two ends. Germline V gene lookup returns CDR1 SGHNT and CDR2 YYREEE (reference sequence). The CDR3 totals 15 residues. CDR3 sequence: CASSRDFSGANVLTF. The CDR3 DNA is TGTGCCAGCAGCAGGGATTTCTCTGGGGCCAACGTCCTGACTTTC. The variable domain in full, completed from reference TRBV5-4 and TRBJ2-6, reads ETGVTQSPTHLIKTRGQQVTLRCSSQSGHNTVSWYQQALGQGPQFIFQYYREEENGRGNFPPRFSGLQFPNYSSELNVNALELDDSALYLCASSRDFSGANVLTFGAGSRLTVL.

This sequence joins TRBV6-5 and TRBJ1-5, with no clear D. The germline V gene encodes CDR1 MNHEY and CDR2 SVGAGI. This CDR3 comprises 13 residues. Between the trimmed V and J ends, which lost 6 bases and 7 bases, there was a span of 13 bases. The CDR3 protein is CASRSVTSQPQHF. For the CDR3, the DNA is TGTGCCAGCAGGAGCGTGACGAGCCAGCCCCAGCATTTT.

This clone has only a few counts. The rearrangement joins TRBV9 to TRBJ2-3, with TRBD2 matching over 7 bases. With V trimmed by 5 bases and J by 0 bases, 6 bases remained unmatched. The germline CDR1 and CDR2 sequences are SGDLS and YYNGEE. This CDR3 contains 15 residues. For the CDR3, the DNA is TGTGCCAGCAGTCCGAGCGGGGCGAGCACAGATACGCAGTATTTT. This gives the protein CASSPSGASTDTQYF.

The chain carries TRBV5-1 and TRBJ1-3, with D possibly TRBD1 on 5 matching bases. Germline V gene data show CDR1 as SGHRS and CDR2 as YFSETQ. With 2 bases removed from V and 4 bases from J, the gap between germline ends came to 19 bases. CDR3 length: 17 amino acids. The chain's CDR3 is CASSLADGGYDGNTIYF. The CDR3 bases are TGCGCCAGCAGCTTAGCCGACGGGGGTTATGACGGAAACACCATATATTTT.

The chain combines TRBV7-6 with TRBJ2-1; D ambiguous. The V end was cut by 1 base, the J end by 0 bases, with 7 bases between. The germline CDR1 and CDR2 sequences are SGHVS and FNYEAQ. The CDR3 consists of 15 residues. CDR3 residues: CASSLVESSYNEQFF. The CDR3 DNA sequence: TGTGCCAGCAGCTTAGTGGAAAGCTCCTACAATGAGCAGTTCTTC.

This chain joins TRBV18 and TRBJ1-1; no definite D call. The CDR3 runs 13 residues. Between the trimmed V and J ends, which lost 5 bases and 1 base, there was a span of 8 bases. The germline CDR1 and CDR2 sequences are KGHSH and LQKENI. CDR3 region: CASSTTGNTEAFF. DNA of the CDR3: TGTGCCAGCTCAACCACGGGGAACACTGAAGCTTTCTTT.

The chain carries TRBV6-2 or TRBV6-3 and TRBJ2-2; weak D call: TRBD1 (6 bases). This CDR3 comprises 15 residues. CDR1 MNHEY and CDR2 SVGEGT come from the germline V gene. Trimming cost V 0 bases and J 3 bases, with 8 bases left between them. The DNA for the CDR3 is TGTGCCAGCAGTTACTCGAGGGGGTACACCGGGGAGCTGTTTTTT. Translated: CASSYSRGYTGELFF.